The 18 T cell receptor beta chains below were found in one sample sequenced in a study of sequential checkpoint blockade in melanoma. Sequenced by immunoSEQ multiplex PCR; TCRdb stores in-frame clones only, minus some. The data show under 1,500 clones, with roughly 21% seen just once and roughly 10% held by the top ten. Stated treatment: randomized to nivolumab then ipilimumab (arm A) or the reverse (arm B). The sequencing used tumor tissue (inferred from file names), collected from a patient given nivolumab and ipilimumab in sequence. The receptors originated from a human donor with melanoma.

Within the sample, this clone is medium-sized. This chain connects TRBV9 to TRBJ1-1; 9 nucleotides match TRBD1. V was pared by 0 bases and J by 0 bases, with 6 bases of the junction left unmatched. The CDR3 runs 17 residues. Germline CDR1 reads SGDLS; CDR2 reads YYNGEE. The CDR3 region is CASSVAGTGLVNTEAFF. CDR3 nucleotides: TGTGCCAGCAGCGTAGCCGGGACAGGGCTTGTGAACACTGAAGCTTTCTTT.

The genes are TRBV6-8 and TRBJ2-1; 11 bases line up with TRBD2. With 5 bases clipped from V and 7 bases from J, the junction kept 13 bases outside the gene matches. Germline V CDR1 and CDR2: MNHGY, SAAAGT. The CDR3 consists of 17 residues. CDR3 residues: CASSLQGTSGPLNEQFF. The CDR3 DNA sequence: TGTGCCAGCAGTCTCCAAGGGACTAGCGGACCATTAAATGAGCAGTTCTTC.

This clone has a handful of counts. The gene calls are TRBV28 and TRBJ2-3; D gene ambiguous. The CDR3 runs 14 residues. Germline V gives CDR1 MDHEN, CDR2 SYDVKM. With 3 bases removed from V and 4 bases from J, the gap between germline ends came to 11 bases. The CDR3 coding sequence is TGTGCCAGCAGTTTTGTTGCACGGCCAGATACGCAGTATTTT. This translates into CASSFVARPDTQYF. The entire variable domain, with the rest obtained from reference TRBV28 and TRBJ2-3, is as follows: DVKVTQSSRYLVKRTGEKVFLECVQDMDHENMFWYRQDPGLGLRLIYFSYDVKMKEKGDIPEGYSVSREKKERFSLILESASTNQTSMYLCASSFVARPDTQYFGPGTRLTVL.

This clone ranks as medium-sized. This chain uses TRBV11-3 with TRBJ2-7; the match to TRBD1 covers 8 bases. The CDR3 extends over 16 amino acids. Trimming cost V 3 bases and J 7 bases; bases outside gene matches: 14. CDR1 SGHNT and CDR2 YENEEA come from the germline V gene. CDR3 bases: TGTGCCAGCAGCTTGGAGGTCGGCAGGGGGCGAGGTGAGCAGTACTTC. This codes for CASSLEVGRGRGEQYF. The whole variable domain, filled in from reference TRBV11-3 and TRBJ2-7, reads EAGVVQSPRYKIIEKKQPVAFWCNPISGHNTLYWYLQNLGQGPELLIRYENEEAVDDSQLPKDRFSAERLKGVDSTLKIQPAELGDSAVYLCASSLEVGRGRGEQYFGPGTRLTVT.

The V gene is TRBV11-3, the J gene TRBJ2-2; TRBD2 matches 7 bases. The CDR3 covers 17 residues. From germline, CDR1 is SGHNT and CDR2 YENEEA. Losses at the gene ends were 2 bases for V and 1 base for J; bases not matched to a gene: 7. CDR3 sequence (DNA): TGTGCCAGCAGCTTAAGTGGGGCGGGAGTGAACACCGGGGAGCTGTTTTTT. The encoded protein is CASSLSGAGVNTGELFF.

In its sample, this clone was seen a few times. The V and J genes are TRBV30 and TRBJ1-5; 7 bases fit TRBD1. CDR3 length: 15 residues. Germline assignment: CDR1 GTSNPN and CDR2 SVGIG (reference sequence). The junction had 6 bases not matched to a gene; V was cut back by 3 bases and J by 1 base. The CDR3 DNA sequence: TGTGCCTGGAGGGATCGGGACAGCAGCAATCAGCCCCAGCATTTT. Encoded protein: CAWRDRDSSNQPQHF.

There are a few counts of this clone. The rearrangement joins TRBV6-8 to TRBJ2-4, with D possibly being TRBD2 (5 bases). The V and J ends lost 4 bases and 3 bases respectively, with 13 bases between them. Germline loops: CDR1 MNHGY, CDR2 SAAAGT. The CDR3 extends over 15 amino acids. The CDR3 sequence: CASSLADYLKNIQYF. The CDR3 DNA is TGTGCCAGCAGTTTGGCCGACTATCTCAAAAACATTCAGTACTTC.

This chain joins TRBV28 and TRBJ1-1; 9 bases map to TRBD1. The V and J ends lost 8 bases and 0 bases, in that order; junction bases with no gene match: 7. CDR1 MDHEN and CDR2 SYDVKM come from the germline V gene. The CDR3 has 15 amino acids. The CDR3 spells CASSTGGEVNTEAFF. CDR3 coding DNA: TGTGCCAGCTCAACAGGGGGCGAGGTGAACACTGAAGCTTTCTTT.

By share, this clone counts as medium-sized. DNA of the CDR3: TGTGCCAGCAGCTTGGCGACCGCCGTGGGTGGGGATGAGCAGTTCTTC. It translates to CASSLATAVGGDEQFF. The gene calls are TRBV11-3 and TRBJ2-1, with no clear D. Germline V lookup: CDR1 SGHNT, CDR2 YENEEA. The germline V and J ends were trimmed by 3 bases and 8 bases, with 20 bases remaining between them. The CDR3 spans 16 residues.

The chain employs TRBV29-1 and TRBJ2-7; 7 nucleotides agree with TRBD1. CDR3 length equals 12 residues. Germline V lookup: CDR1 SQVTM, CDR2 ANQGSEA. V was clipped by 1 base and J by 6 bases; unmatched bases: 3. The DNA of the CDR3 is TGCAGCGTTGAAGTAAGACAGGGCGAGCAGTACTTC. This translates into CSVEVRQGEQYF.

The J gene is TRBJ1-5, the V gene TRBV27; no clear D. The CDR3 runs to 15 residues. Germline V gene data show CDR1 as MNHEY and CDR2 as SMNVEV (reference sequence). V gave up 3 bases and J gave up 4 bases, with 13 bases separating them. CDR3 sequence: CASSLSSVPNQPQHF. In DNA, the CDR3 is TGTGCCAGCAGTTTGAGCAGCGTGCCAAATCAGCCCCAGCATTTT.

This clone appeared a single time. The V and J genes are TRBV12-5 and TRBJ2-7; unclear D gene. The CDR3 covers 12 residues. V lost 2 bases, J lost 2 bases, and 4 bases lay in between. The germline V gene has CDR1 LGHNT and CDR2 FRNRAP. The CDR3: CASGLCTYEQYF. The DNA of the CDR3 is TGTGCTAGTGGTTTGTGCACCTACGAGCAGTACTTC.

The gene calls are TRBV9 and TRBJ2-3, with a tentative D call TRBD2 (6 bases). The CDR3 is 15 residues long. CDR1 is SGDLS and CDR2 is YYNGEE in the germline V gene. The ends were cut back, 2 bases at V and 2 bases at J, with 12 bases in the middle. Here the CDR3 reads CASSVGGVYTDTQYF. The CDR3 nucleotides read TGTGCCAGCAGCGTTGGCGGGGTCTACACAGATACGCAGTATTTT. The complete variable domain, with remaining parts taken from reference TRBV9 and TRBJ2-3, reads DSGVTQTPKHLITATGQRVTLRCSPRSGDLSVYWYQQSLDQGLQFLIQYYNGEERAKGNILERFSAQQFPDLHSELNLSSLELGDSALYFCASSVGGVYTDTQYFGPGTRLTVL.

In its sample, this clone ranks as large. The chain recombines TRBV9 with TRBJ1-1; D unclear. Trimming took 5 bases from V and 8 from J, leaving 19 bases between them. Germline V gene lookup returns CDR1 SGDLS and CDR2 YYNGEE. This CDR3 is 14 amino acids long. This CDR3 is CASSETWTSEEAFF. The CDR3 bases are TGTGCCAGCAGTGAGACGTGGACGTCCGAAGAAGCTTTCTTT.

The rearrangement joins TRBV9 to TRBJ1-6; no reliable D call. Trimming stripped 0 bases from V and 5 bases from J, with 9 bases between. The germline gives CDR1 SGDLS, CDR2 YYNGEE. The CDR3 spans 15 residues. The CDR3 coding sequence is TGTGCCAGCAGCGTAGATGGACTAAATAATTCACCCCTCCACTTT. It specifies CASSVDGLNNSPLHF.

This clone is termed medium-sized. The chain uses TRBV11-3 and TRBJ2-3; TRBD2 matches at 10 bases. The length of the CDR3 is 15 residues. Per germline, CDR1 SGHNT and CDR2 YENEEA. With V trimmed by 5 bases and J by 5 bases, 7 bases remained unmatched. DNA for the CDR3: TGTGCCAGCAGCCGCCCCACTAGCGGGGAAGATACGCAGTATTTT. Its protein is CASSRPTSGEDTQYF.

This chain connects TRBV30 to TRBJ1-5; possibly TRBD1 for D (6 bases). CDR3 length equals 14 residues. V lost 2 bases and J lost 5, with 13 bases in between. Germline V lookup: CDR1 GTSNPN, CDR2 SVGIG (reference sequence). The CDR3 DNA follows: TGTGCCTGGAGTCAAACAGGGTGGGATCAGCCCCAGCATTTT. Protein: CAWSQTGWDQPQHF.

This clone was seen a single time. The chain recombines TRBV19 with TRBJ2-1; 9 bases agree with TRBD2. CDR3 length: 17 residues. The ends lost 5 bases at V and 6 bases at J; junction bases unmatched: 14. Germline V gene sequence: CDR1 LNHDA, CDR2 SQIVND (reference sequence). The CDR3 DNA reads TGTGCCAGTAGTCCGGAAGGCGGGGGGGTCGGACTCAATGAGCAGTTCTTC. This gives the protein CASSPEGGGVGLNEQFF.